The T cell receptor beta chain described here comes from a study of shared clonotypes between healthy human individuals. Study-wide results and limits: Some clonotypes were shared by all four sorted-subset donors, while others were not shared. The non-shared ones had lower generation probabilities than the shared ones. Shared clonotypes: roughly 5% naive CD4, under 4% naive CD8, about 2.5% memory CD4, around 0.4% memory CD8.

Turning to this clone: No antigen is known for it.

Donors had no recently reported acute infections or vaccinations and were HIV-negative. Only Caucasian adults living in Nashville, Tennessee served as donors. This table comes from immunoSEQ multiplex PCR, and its TCRdb copy is limited to in-frame clones, with some not included. The sample lists 1,500,000 or so clones; roughly 96% were seen once. V lost 0 bases, J lost 2 bases, and 9 bases lay in between. Looked up from germline, CDR1 is SGHRS and CDR2 is YFSETQ. This CDR3 spans 15 amino acids. The sample consisted of naive CD4+ T cells sorted from blood. As for subset: CD45RA+ positively selected. The rearrangement uses TRBV5-1 and TRBJ1-5; the D is unclear. This receptor was obtained from a man aged 25 to 40 in good health. CDR3 nucleotide sequence: TGCGCCAGCAGCTTGGTTGGGAACCGCAATCAGCCCCAGCATTTT. It translates to CASSLVGNRNQPQHF.